This T cell receptor (beta chain) comes out of a study of response to subunit inactivated influenza vaccine. This clonotype was observed a handful of times. Antigen unknown. A single record per CDR3 protein comes from TCRdb applying MiXCR to the RT-PCR reads. The data contain 650,000 to 800,000 distinct CDR3 sequences, about 18% of them seen just once; the ten biggest clones take up approximately 10%. General study findings and limits: Each seasonal influenza vaccination, the authors suggested, recruits few new T cells.

The germline V gene encodes CDR1 LGHNT and CDR2 FRNRAP. V shed 0 bases and J 4 bases; nucleotides not matched to a gene: 17. The CDR3 spans 21 residues. This receptor was obtained from a man aged 50 or older who received an inactivated influenza vaccine. The specimen was PBMCs from blood, collected about 5 days after vaccination. The chain uses TRBV12-5 and TRBJ2-3; TRBD2 aligns across 12 bases. The CDR3 sequence: CASGLVRRLAGDNPRADTQYF. The CDR3 nucleotides are TGTGCTAGTGGTTTGGTACGTCGACTAGCGGGGGACAATCCGCGGGCAGATACGCAGTATTTT.